This record concerns one T cell receptor (beta chain) sequence. Original data processing: Estimates of nucleated cell counts were drawn from the amplification of reference gene primers. TCRdb's copy holds only in-frame clones and misses some; the assay was immunoSEQ multiplex PCR. D and trimming were read from the DNA, whereas the V and J calls and clone size are those reported in that table. The repertoire holds over 200,000 clones, 75% to 90% seen once, with approximately 5.4% in the top ten. These data are taken from a study of blood T cell repertoires in COVID-19. Study in general: Donors in the United States, Italy and Spain gave samples during acute or convalescent COVID-19. PBMCs, B-cell-depleted T cells, or T cells were the source of the cDNA or gDNA that made up the material.

Germline-derived CDR1 and CDR2 are SGHTA and FQGTGA. V gave up 5 bases and J gave up 6 bases; unmatched junction bases: 3. The CDR3 consists of 13 residues. This receptor was taken from a human donor in a cohort sampled during active COVID-19. The sequenced material came from peripheral blood. The chain is built from TRBV7-3 and TRBJ2-1, with 8 bases lining up with TRBD1. CDR3 DNA sequence: TGTGCCAGCAGCCATACAGGGGGCAATGAGCAGTTCTTC. Translation gives CASSHTGGNEQFF.